The following is a TCR beta chain sequence with its context. What antigen it recognizes has not been identified. No per-base quality is available; no much larger clone lies one base away. The CDR3 goes from the cysteine to the phenylalanine over 14 residues. Just the 42-base CDR3 DNA is kept, in frame starting at base 1. Relative to germline, V is missing 0 bases and J is missing 4 bases, with 4 bases of the junction outside any gene match. As encoded in the germline V gene, CDR1 is SGHRS while CDR2 is YFSETQ. The data stem from a study of technical replicates of blood from several donors (dated by TCRdb to about 2017). The library relied on the immunoSEQ multiplex PCR assay. This is the immuneACCESS table as TCRdb keeps it, with only in-frame sequences that have V and J called. A part of the clones is gone; compared with another copy, unresolved V genes explain less than half, and the rest is unexplained. The sample contains tens of thousands of clones, roughly 89% of them found a single time. The ten biggest clones cover around 0.37% of the sample.

The source of this sequence is a human donor in good health. The receptor chain draws on TRBV5-1 and TRBJ2-7, with TRBD1 matching 7 junction bases. The sequenced material came from T cells isolated from PBMCs. The DNA reads TGCGCCAGCAGCTTGGCTCAGACAGGGTACGAGCAGTACTTC. This translates into CASSLAQTGYEQYF.